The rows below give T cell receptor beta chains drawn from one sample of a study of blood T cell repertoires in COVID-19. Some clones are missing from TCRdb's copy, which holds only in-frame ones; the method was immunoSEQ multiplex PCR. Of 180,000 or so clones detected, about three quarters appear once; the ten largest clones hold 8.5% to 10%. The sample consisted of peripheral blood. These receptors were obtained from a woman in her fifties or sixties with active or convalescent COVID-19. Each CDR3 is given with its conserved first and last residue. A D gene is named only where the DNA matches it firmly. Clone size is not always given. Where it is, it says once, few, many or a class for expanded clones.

CASRPRLASTGELFF | TGTGCCAGCAGGCCACGACTAGCAAGTACCGGGGAGCTGTTTTTT | TRBJ2-2 | TRBD2 | . | TRBV6-1
CASSLGEGTEAFF | TGTGCCAGCAGTTTGGGGGAGGGCACTGAAGCTTTCTTT | TRBJ1-1 | . | once | TRBV12-3/TRBV12-4
CASSLAVVGGADSPLHF | TGCGCCAGCAGCTTGGCCGTCGTAGGGGGGGCGGATTCACCCCTCCACTTT | TRBJ1-6 | . | once | TRBV5-1
CASSFGDYLVF | TGTGCCAGCAGTTTCGGGGACTACCTCGTCTTC | TRBJ2-1 | TRBD2 | . | TRBV12-3/TRBV12-4
CASRINSFGVRSNQPQHF | TGCGCCAGCAGGATTAACTCTTTCGGTGTCCGTAGCAATCAGCCCCAGCATTTT | TRBJ1-5 | . | . | TRBV10-1
CAISDSAGGSTDTQYF | TGTGCCATCAGTGATTCCGCGGGCGGGAGCACAGATACGCAGTATTTT | TRBJ2-3 | . | . | TRBV10-3
CAWSGRGITYEQYF | TGTGCCTGGAGTGGGAGGGGAATTACCTACGAGCAGTACTTC | TRBJ2-7 | . | . | TRBV30
CASSFPGQGAWETQYF | TGTGCCAGCAGTTTTCCTGGACAGGGGGCGTGGGAGACCCAGTACTTC | TRBJ2-5 | TRBD1 | . | TRBV28
CASSRGIVGTGELFF | TGTGCCAGCAGCCGAGGGATCGTGGGTACCGGGGAGCTGTTTTTT | TRBJ2-2 | . | few | TRBV7-6
CASSRAGQGALETQYF | TGTGCCAGCAGCCGAGCCGGACAGGGAGCTTTGGAGACCCAGTACTTC | TRBJ2-5 | TRBD1 | . | TRBV14
CASSPISATEVYGYTF | TGTGCCAGCTCACCCATATCTGCCACGGAGGTCTATGGCTACACCTTC | TRBJ1-2 | . | few | TRBV18
CASRGKGQGLGGNTEAFF | TGTGCCAGCAGGGGCAAGGGACAGGGGTTAGGCGGGAACACTGAAGCTTTCTTT | TRBJ1-1 | TRBD1 | . | TRBV11-2
CASSLPPKGKNSPLHF | TGTGCCAGCAGCCTACCCCCGAAGGGGAAAAATTCACCCCTCCACTTT | TRBJ1-6 | . | . | TRBV14
CASSQGLGGLEAFF | TGCGCCAGCAGCCAAGGTCTGGGGGGACTTGAAGCTTTCTTT | TRBJ1-1 | . | . | TRBV4-3
CASSFGLAGDTGELFF | TGTGCCAGCAGCTTTGGGCTAGCGGGCGACACCGGGGAGCTGTTTTTT | TRBJ2-2 | TRBD2 | . | TRBV5-4
CASTQGLAGAYNEQFF | TGTGCCAGCACCCAAGGACTAGCGGGGGCTTACAATGAGCAGTTCTTC | TRBJ2-1 | TRBD2 | . | TRBV27
CASSSPGQGPQETQYF | TGTGCCAGCAGCTCGCCGGGACAGGGACCTCAAGAGACCCAGTACTTC | TRBJ2-5 | TRBD1 | few | TRBV5-4
CSVDGGNAGNTIYF | TGCAGCGTTGACGGGGGGAACGCTGGAAACACCATATATTTT | TRBJ1-3 | . | . | TRBV29-1
CASSESGTSGRFGTDTQYF | TGTGCCAGCAGCGAATCCGGGACTAGCGGGAGGTTTGGCACAGATACGCAGTATTTT | TRBJ2-3 | TRBD2 | few | TRBV7-2
CASSNGQGADTEAFF | TGTGCCAGCAGTAACGGACAGGGGGCTGACACTGAAGCTTTCTTT | TRBJ1-1 | TRBD1 | . | TRBV25-1
CASSSISSLNTGELFF | TGCGCCAGCAGCTCCATATCTAGTCTGAACACCGGGGAGCTGTTTTTT | TRBJ2-2 | . | . | TRBV5-1
CASTGTGSGANVLTF | TGTGCCAGCACCGGGACAGGGTCTGGGGCCAACGTCCTGACTTTC | TRBJ2-6 | TRBD1 | . | TRBV2
CASSLNRGYEQYF | TGTGCCAGCAGCTTAAACAGGGGTTACGAGCAGTACTTC | TRBJ2-7 | TRBD1 | . | TRBV7-3
CATSRDTSGRVETQYF | TGTGCCACCAGCAGAGATACTAGCGGGAGAGTAGAGACCCAGTACTTC | TRBJ2-5 | TRBD2 | . | TRBV15
CASNPGSGNTIYF | TGTGCCAGCAATCCAGGGTCCGGAAACACCATATATTTT | TRBJ1-3 | . | once | TRBV2
CASSLDRGGEQYF | TGCGCCAGCAGCTTGGACCGAGGGGGCGAGCAGTACTTC | TRBJ2-7 | . | . | TRBV5-1
CASSQKQGNEKLFF | TGTGCCAGCAGCCAGAAACAGGGGAATGAAAAACTGTTTTTT | TRBJ1-4 | TRBD1 | . | TRBV4-2
CASSQDRGVQPQHF | TGTGCCAGCAGTCAGGACAGGGGGGTGCAGCCCCAGCATTTT | TRBJ1-5 | TRBD1 | once | TRBV6-5
CATQHGGRGMETQYF | TGTGCCACCCAACACGGGGGGCGTGGGATGGAGACCCAGTACTTC | TRBJ2-5 | . | . | TRBV7-8
CASSSRGTTNEKLFF | TGTGCCAGCAGCTCCAGGGGTACAACTAATGAAAAACTGTTTTTT | TRBJ1-4 | . | . | TRBV9
CASGSWRGGSPYNEQFF | TGTGCTAGTGGTTCCTGGCGGGGGGGTTCCCCTTACAATGAGCAGTTCTTC | TRBJ2-1 | TRBD2 | . | TRBV12-5
CASRKALAGRDEQFF | TGTGCCAGCAGAAAGGCCCTAGCGGGAAGGGATGAGCAGTTCTTC | TRBJ2-1 | TRBD2 | . | TRBV28
CASSFQGQGRNTIYF | TGTGCCAGCAGCTTCCAAGGACAGGGCCGAAACACCATATATTTT | TRBJ1-3 | TRBD1 | once | TRBV7-9
CASSPGGVMTEAFF | TGTGCCAGCAGCCCCGGAGGGGTCATGACTGAAGCTTTCTTT | TRBJ1-1 | . | . | TRBV7-3
CAWSVREGTEAFF | TGTGCCTGGAGTGTCAGGGAGGGGACTGAAGCTTTCTTT | TRBJ1-1 | . | . | TRBV30
CSVKRVVNAEAFF | TGCAGCGTGAAAAGAGTGGTGAACGCTGAAGCTTTCTTT | TRBJ1-1 | . | many | TRBV29-1
CASSPLNMRGPYGYTF | TGTGCCAGCAGTCCGTTGAATATGAGGGGGCCCTATGGCTACACCTTC | TRBJ1-2 | TRBD1 | few | TRBV27
CASSENLLGHSTF | TGTGCCAGCAGTGAAAACCTTTTGGGGCACAGCACCTTC | TRBJ1-2 | . | . | TRBV6-1
CASSPRTGGREQYF | TGTGCCAGCAGCCCACGGACAGGGGGCCGCGAGCAGTACTTC | TRBJ2-7 | TRBD1 | . | TRBV7-2
CASSPGSTTNEKLFF | TGTGCCAGCAGCCCCGGGAGCACAACTAATGAAAAACTGTTTTTT | TRBJ1-4 | . | . | TRBV7-2
CATSKTSNTGELFF | TGTGCCACCAGCAAGACTTCGAACACCGGGGAGCTGTTTTTT | TRBJ2-2 | . | . | TRBV15
CASRPGTGKSTEAFF | TGTGCCAGCAGGCCCGGGACAGGGAAATCGACTGAAGCTTTCTTT | TRBJ1-1 | TRBD1 | . | TRBV3-1/TRBV3-2
CASSQQGTHQPQHF | TGTGCCAGTAGTCAACAGGGTACCCATCAGCCCCAGCATTTT | TRBJ1-5 | . | . | TRBV19
CASSPGLLREQFF | TGTGCCAGCTCACCGGGGCTACTACGGGAGCAGTTCTTC | TRBJ2-1 | . | . | TRBV18
CASSLHGGEASEQFF | TGTGCCAGCAGCTTACACGGGGGTGAAGCTAGTGAGCAGTTCTTC | TRBJ2-1 | . | . | TRBV11-2
CASSKQGDTGELFF | TGCGCCAGCAGCAAACAGGGGGACACCGGGGAGCTGTTTTTT | TRBJ2-2 | TRBD1 | . | TRBV5-1
CASSVVSGAGDTQYF | TGTGCCAGCAGCGTAGTCAGCGGGGCGGGAGATACGCAGTATTTT | TRBJ2-3 | TRBD2 | few | TRBV9
CASSQSHQGDGYTF | TGCGCCAGCAGCCAAAGTCACCAGGGGGATGGCTACACCTTC | TRBJ1-2 | TRBD1 | few | TRBV4-3